This T cell receptor (beta chain) was retrieved from a study of identical twins. The CDR3 consists of 15 residues. The V gene lost 5 bases and the J gene lost 2 bases, with 16 bases spanning the gap. Germline CDR1 MNHNS, CDR2 SASEGT. One entry per CDR3 protein results from TCRdb running MiXCR on the 5' RACE reads. The sample yields some 900,000 distinct CDR3 sequences, 9% to 15% seen once. This clonotype has only a few counts. The sample was also reused in another study, on yellow fever vaccine responses in identical twins.

The sequencing sample was made of PBMCs. V and J are TRBV6-1 and TRBJ2-7; D may match TRBD1 or TRBD2 (5 bases each). The receptor was isolated from a woman in her late teens or twenties in good health. The CDR3 protein is CASSLTGTATYEQYF. In DNA form, the CDR3 reads TGTGCCAGCAGTCTTACCGGGACCGCGACCTACGAGCAGTACTTC.